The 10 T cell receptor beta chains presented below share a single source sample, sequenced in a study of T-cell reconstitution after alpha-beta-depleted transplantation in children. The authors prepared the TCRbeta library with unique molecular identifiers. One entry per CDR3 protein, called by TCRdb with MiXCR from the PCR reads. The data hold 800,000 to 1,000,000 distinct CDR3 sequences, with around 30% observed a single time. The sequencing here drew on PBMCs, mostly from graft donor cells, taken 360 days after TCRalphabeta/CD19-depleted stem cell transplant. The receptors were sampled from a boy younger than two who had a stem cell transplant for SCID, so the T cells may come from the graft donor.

Written as DNA, the CDR3 is TGTGCCAGCAGCCTCATGGCGGGAGTGGGCAATGAGCAGTTCTTC. It translates to CASSLMAGVGNEQFF. This chain connects TRBV5-5 to TRBJ2-1; 7 positions match TRBD2. The CDR3 extends over 15 amino acids. Germline CDR1 reads SGHKS; CDR2 reads YYEKEE (reference sequence). V lost 4 bases and J lost 6; bases outside the gene matches: 10.

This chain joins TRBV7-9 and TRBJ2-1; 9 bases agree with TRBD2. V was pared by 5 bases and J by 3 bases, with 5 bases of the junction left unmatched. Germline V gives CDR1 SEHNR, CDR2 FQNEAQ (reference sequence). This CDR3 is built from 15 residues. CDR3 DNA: TGTGCCAGCAGCAATAGCGGGGGTCTCTACAATGAGCAGTTCTTC. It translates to CASSNSGGLYNEQFF. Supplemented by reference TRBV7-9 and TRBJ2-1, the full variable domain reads DTGVSQNPRHKITKRGQNVTFRCDPISEHNRLYWYRQTLGQGPEFLTYFQNEAQLEKSRLLSDRFSAERPKGSFSTLEIQRTEQGDSAMYLCASSNSGGLYNEQFFGPGTRLTVL.

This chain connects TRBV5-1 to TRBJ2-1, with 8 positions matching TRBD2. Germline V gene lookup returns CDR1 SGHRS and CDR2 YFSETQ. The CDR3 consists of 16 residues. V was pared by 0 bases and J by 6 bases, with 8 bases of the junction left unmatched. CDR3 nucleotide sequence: TGCGCCAGCAGCTTGGTTCTTGGCGGGGGGCTCAATGAGCAGTTCTTC. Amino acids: CASSLVLGGGLNEQFF.

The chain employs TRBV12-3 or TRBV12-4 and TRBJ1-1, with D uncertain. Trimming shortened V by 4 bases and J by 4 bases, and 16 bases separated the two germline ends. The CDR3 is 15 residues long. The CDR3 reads CASSSLGRIGTEAFF. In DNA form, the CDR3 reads TGTGCCAGCAGTTCCCTGGGCAGGATTGGCACTGAAGCTTTCTTT.

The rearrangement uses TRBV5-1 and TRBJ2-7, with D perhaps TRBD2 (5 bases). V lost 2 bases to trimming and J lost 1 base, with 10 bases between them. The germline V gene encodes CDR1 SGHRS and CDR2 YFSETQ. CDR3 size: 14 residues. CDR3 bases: TGCGCCAGCAGCTTCAGGACTTATTCCTACGAGCAGTACTTC. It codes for CASSFRTYSYEQYF.

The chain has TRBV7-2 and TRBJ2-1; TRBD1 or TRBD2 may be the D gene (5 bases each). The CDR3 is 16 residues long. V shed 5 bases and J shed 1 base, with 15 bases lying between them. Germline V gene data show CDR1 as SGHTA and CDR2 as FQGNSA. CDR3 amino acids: CASSPWGGRSYNEQFF. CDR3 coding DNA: TGTGCCAGCAGCCCGTGGGGCGGGCGGTCCTACAATGAGCAGTTCTTC.

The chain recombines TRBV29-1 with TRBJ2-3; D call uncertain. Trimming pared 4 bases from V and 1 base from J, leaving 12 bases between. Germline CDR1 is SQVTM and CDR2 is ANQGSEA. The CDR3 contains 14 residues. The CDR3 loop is CSVAVRSRTDTQYF. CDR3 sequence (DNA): TGCAGCGTTGCGGTACGGTCCCGCACAGATACGCAGTATTTT.

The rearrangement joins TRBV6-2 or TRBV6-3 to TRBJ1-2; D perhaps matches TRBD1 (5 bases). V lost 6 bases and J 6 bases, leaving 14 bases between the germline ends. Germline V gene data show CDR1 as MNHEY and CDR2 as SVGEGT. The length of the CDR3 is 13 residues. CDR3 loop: CASSNSGRNGYTF. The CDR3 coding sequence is TGTGCCAGCAGCAACTCAGGGCGAAATGGCTACACCTTC.

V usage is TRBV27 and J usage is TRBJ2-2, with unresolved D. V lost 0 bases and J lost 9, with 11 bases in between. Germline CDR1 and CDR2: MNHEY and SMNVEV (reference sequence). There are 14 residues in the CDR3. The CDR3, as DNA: TGTGCCAGCAGTTTATCAACTGCGAACCGGGAGCTGTTTTTT. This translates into CASSLSTANRELFF.

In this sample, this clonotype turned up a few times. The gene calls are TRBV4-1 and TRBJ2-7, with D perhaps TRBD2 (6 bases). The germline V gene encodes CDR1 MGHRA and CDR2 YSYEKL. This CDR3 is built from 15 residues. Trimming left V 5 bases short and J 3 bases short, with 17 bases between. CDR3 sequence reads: CASSDTPVGGYEQYF. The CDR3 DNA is TGCGCCAGCAGCGATACCCCCGTGGGAGGCTACGAGCAGTACTTC.